The entry below describes one T cell receptor (beta chain). Its target is not known. Sorted populations all had greater than 95% purity. As every portion of the isolated RNA was reverse transcribed, the sequencing read expressed TCRB transcripts. Only in-frame clones appear in the TCRdb table, and some are missing; sequencing was by immunoSEQ multiplex PCR. In the table there are 600,000 to 700,000 clones, under 15% of which are singletons. The data originate from a study of beta chain features in type 1 diabetes. Notes on the study in general: The similarity of naive, central memory and Treg TCRB repertoires appeared greater among patients than among healthy donors. Moderate yet significant TCRB CDR3 shortening was seen in Type 1 diabetes patients in all four CD4+ subsets. Junctions at VDJ sites from type 1 diabetes patients had fewer insertions and more deletions. In cDNA sequencing, cells with high TCR expression could be over-represented.

The CDR3 extends over 14 amino acids. From germline, CDR1 is SGHTA and CDR2 FQGNSA. V gave up 5 bases and J gave up 8 bases, with 18 bases separating them. The sequence was obtained from a man between 25 and 39 years old with type 1 diabetes. The chain joins TRBV7-2 to TRBJ1-2; D is undetermined. Sequencing used naive CD4+ T cells from blood. In DNA form, the CDR3 reads TGTGCCAGCAGCCGCAGAGATTTCGCTTACGGCTACACCTTC. Amino acid sequence: CASSRRDFAYGYTF.